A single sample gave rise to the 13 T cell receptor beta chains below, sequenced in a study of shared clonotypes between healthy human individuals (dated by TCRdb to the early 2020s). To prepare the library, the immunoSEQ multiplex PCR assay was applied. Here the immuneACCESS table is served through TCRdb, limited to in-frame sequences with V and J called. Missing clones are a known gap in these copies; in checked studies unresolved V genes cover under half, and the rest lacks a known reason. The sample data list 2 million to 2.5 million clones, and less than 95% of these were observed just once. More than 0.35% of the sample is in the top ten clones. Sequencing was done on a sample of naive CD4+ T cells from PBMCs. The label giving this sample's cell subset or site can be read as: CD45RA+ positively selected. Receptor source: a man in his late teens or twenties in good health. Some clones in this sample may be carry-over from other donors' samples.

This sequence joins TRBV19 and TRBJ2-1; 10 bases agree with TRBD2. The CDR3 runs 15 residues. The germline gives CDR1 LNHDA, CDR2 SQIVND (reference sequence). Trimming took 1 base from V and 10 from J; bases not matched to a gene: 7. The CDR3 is CASSIASGRAREQFF. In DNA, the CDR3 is TGTGCCAGTAGTATAGCCAGCGGGAGGGCGCGGGAGCAGTTCTTC.

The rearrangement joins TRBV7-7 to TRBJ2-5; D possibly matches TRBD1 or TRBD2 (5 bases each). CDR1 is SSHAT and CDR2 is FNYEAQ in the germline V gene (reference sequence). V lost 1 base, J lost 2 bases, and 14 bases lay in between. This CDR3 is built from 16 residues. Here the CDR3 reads CASSLGGTVGQETQYF. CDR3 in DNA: TGTGCCAGCAGCTTAGGGGGGACGGTAGGACAAGAGACCCAGTACTTC.

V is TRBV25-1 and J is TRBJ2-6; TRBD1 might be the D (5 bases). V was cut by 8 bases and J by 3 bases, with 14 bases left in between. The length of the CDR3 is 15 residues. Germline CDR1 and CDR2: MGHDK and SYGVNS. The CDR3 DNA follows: TGTGCCAGCTGCCCCAGGGTTAGTGGGGCCAACGTCCTGACTTTC. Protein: CASCPRVSGANVLTF.

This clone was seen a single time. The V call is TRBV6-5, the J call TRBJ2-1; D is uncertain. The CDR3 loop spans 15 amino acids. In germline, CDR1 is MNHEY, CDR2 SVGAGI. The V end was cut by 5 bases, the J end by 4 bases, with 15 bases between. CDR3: CASSRASRLYNEQFF. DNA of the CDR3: TGTGCCAGCAGTCGGGCCTCTCGGTTATACAATGAGCAGTTCTTC.

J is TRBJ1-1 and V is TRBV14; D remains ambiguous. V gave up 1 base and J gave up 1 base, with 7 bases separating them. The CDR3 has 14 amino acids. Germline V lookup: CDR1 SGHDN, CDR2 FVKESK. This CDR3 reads CASSQGQTNTEAFF. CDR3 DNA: TGTGCCAGCAGCCAAGGGCAGACGAACACTGAAGCTTTCTTT.

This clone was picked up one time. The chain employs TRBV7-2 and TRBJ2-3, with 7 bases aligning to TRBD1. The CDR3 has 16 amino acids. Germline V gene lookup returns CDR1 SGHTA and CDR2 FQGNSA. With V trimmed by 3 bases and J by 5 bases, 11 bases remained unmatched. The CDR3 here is CASSLGRTGVGDTQYF. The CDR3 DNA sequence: TGTGCCAGCAGCTTGGGTAGGACAGGTGTTGGAGATACGCAGTATTTT.

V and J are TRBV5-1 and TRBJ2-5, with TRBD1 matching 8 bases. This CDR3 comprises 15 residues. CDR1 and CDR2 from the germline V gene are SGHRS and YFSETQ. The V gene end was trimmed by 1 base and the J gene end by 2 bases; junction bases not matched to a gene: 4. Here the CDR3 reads CASSLLGQEQETQYF. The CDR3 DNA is TGCGCCAGCAGCTTGCTGGGACAGGAGCAAGAGACCCAGTACTTC.

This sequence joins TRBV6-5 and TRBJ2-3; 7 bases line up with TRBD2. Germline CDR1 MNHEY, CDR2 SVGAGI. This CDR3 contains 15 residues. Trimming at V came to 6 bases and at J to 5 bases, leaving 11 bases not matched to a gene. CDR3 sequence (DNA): TGTGCCAGCAGCCGCGGGGAGGGTTTCGGAGATACGCAGTATTTT. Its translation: CASSRGEGFGDTQYF.

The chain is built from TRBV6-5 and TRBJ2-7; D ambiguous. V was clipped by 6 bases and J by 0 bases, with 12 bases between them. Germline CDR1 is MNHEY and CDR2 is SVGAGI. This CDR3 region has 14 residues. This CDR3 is CASSRILTSYEQYF. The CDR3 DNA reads TGTGCCAGCAGCCGCATACTGACCTCCTACGAGCAGTACTTC.

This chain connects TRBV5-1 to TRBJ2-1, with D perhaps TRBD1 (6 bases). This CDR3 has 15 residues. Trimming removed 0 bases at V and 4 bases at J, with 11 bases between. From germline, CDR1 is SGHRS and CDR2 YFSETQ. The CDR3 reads CASSLALDSYNEQFF. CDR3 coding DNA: TGCGCCAGCAGCTTGGCCTTGGACAGTTACAATGAGCAGTTCTTC.

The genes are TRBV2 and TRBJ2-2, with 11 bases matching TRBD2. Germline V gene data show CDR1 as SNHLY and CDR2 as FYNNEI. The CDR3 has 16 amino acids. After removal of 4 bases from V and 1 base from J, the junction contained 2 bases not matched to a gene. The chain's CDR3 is CASSGGTSGNTGELFF. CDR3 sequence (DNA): TGTGCCAGCAGTGGGGGGACTAGCGGGAACACCGGGGAGCTGTTTTTT.

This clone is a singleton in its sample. CDR3 sequence (DNA): TGTGCCAGCAGCGAAAAGGGGGGTAGCAATCAGCCCCAGCATTTT. Protein: CASSEKGGSNQPQHF. V and J are TRBV14 and TRBJ1-5; D is possibly TRBD1 (6 bases). Germline CDR1 and CDR2: SGHDN and FVKESK. The CDR3 is 15 residues long. V was trimmed by 5 bases and J by 0 bases, leaving 11 bases between them.

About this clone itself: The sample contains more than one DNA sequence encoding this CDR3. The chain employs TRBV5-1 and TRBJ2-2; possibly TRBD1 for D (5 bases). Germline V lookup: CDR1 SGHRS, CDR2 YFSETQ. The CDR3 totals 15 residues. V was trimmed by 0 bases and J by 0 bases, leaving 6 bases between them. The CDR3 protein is CASSLGQPNTGELFF. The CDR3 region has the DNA TGCGCCAGCAGCTTGGGACAGCCGAACACCGGGGAGCTGTTTTTT.